The TCR beta chain described here comes from a study of T cell changes during pregnancy in multiple sclerosis. TCRdb keeps only in-frame clones here, not all; method: immunoSEQ multiplex PCR. The sample has over 85,000 clones; over 75% are singletons. Germline-derived CDR1 and CDR2 are SGHDN and FVKESK. The V gene lost 2 bases and the J gene lost 4 bases, with 14 bases spanning the gap. CDR3 size: 15 residues. The chain joins TRBV14 to TRBJ1-1; D perhaps matches TRBD1 (6 bases). This clonotype was sampled from a female donor in good health, enrolled as a control in a pregnancy study. The sequenced sample was peripheral blood, obtained in the second trimester of pregnancy. The CDR3 DNA reads TGTGCCAGCAGCCAAAACAGGGTCCGGAGCACTGAAGCTTTCTTT. Its protein product is CASSQNRVRSTEAFF.